This TCR beta chain was observed in a study of cytomegalovirus exposure and HLA in healthy donors (dated by TCRdb to about 2017). Study-level background: According to an earlier analysis of several hundred of the donors, 150 million to 200 million T cells yielded roughly 100 million unique TCR beta sequences and approximately 300 Gb of sequence data. Every discovery cohort repertoire had been produced on one sequencing platform. To decide whether each TCR beta V gene segment behaved as functional or pseudogenic, an earlier analysis of nearly 600 of the donors relied on high-throughput TCR beta sequencing. High-throughput TCR immunosequencing, statistical association of individual TCRs with disease status, and machine learning were combined to predict cytomegalovirus infection status. About 310 gigabases of sequencing data and 70 million to 85 million unique TCR sequences were included in an early release covering several hundred HLA-typed donors. The study aimed to test whether cataloging public T cell receptors could reveal signatures of past pathogen exposure. Genome-wide SNP genotypes for about 65% of the roughly 670 donors were used in a later genetic analysis, which treated that subset as a discovery cohort. A later analysis re-analyzed previously published TCR beta repertoires from roughly 600 donors and added high-resolution HLA genotyping to study TCR occurrence patterns. In addition to the first cohort of approximately 650 subjects, a separate validation cohort of approximately 120 different subjects was used. A handful of DR-DQ haplotypes were handled as single units for association and clustering because linkage in the cohort was strong. Donor age, sex, ethnicity and CMV serostatus were compiled alongside the repertoire data. Among the roughly 400 genotyped donors, approximately 77% belonged to the genetic ancestry cluster associated with self-reported Caucasian donors. The number of typed donors differed by locus: about 620-630 for A, B, C, DRB1 and DQB1; 522 for DQA1; fewer than 610 for DPA1; and some 470 for DPB1. HLA typing included class I and class II loci at four-digit resolution. The later analysis used no new phenotypic data to find candidate immune exposures, relying instead on TCR beta sequences and their occurrence across donors. On average, 235,054 unique TCR beta nucleotide sequences were sequenced per donor among a few hundred genotyped donors of the cohort, with about 19% of those sequences being non-productive. The study used immunosequencing to profile the T cell repertoires of 670 or so subjects and linked those repertoires to cytomegalovirus serostatus.

With respect to this clone: Its antigen is still unknown. Nothing much larger sits one base from this clone, and base qualities are not available.

In total, fewer than 750 healthy bone marrow donors made up the cohort. All cohort members were sampled while nominally healthy, although unrecorded immune exposures were likely present. The donor was CMV seronegative and was included in the group of a few hundred seronegative cohort members. A peripheral blood sample was collected from each donor, and TCR beta sequencing was performed on peripheral blood mononuclear cells. The Qiagen DNeasy Blood Extraction Kit was used to extract genomic DNA from the blood cell samples. The library came from the immunoSEQ multiplex PCR assay. A mixture of 60 forward primers for TCR Vbeta segments and 13 reverse primers for TCR Jbeta segments was used in the multiplex PCR. A multiplex PCR assay on genomic DNA amplified the CDR3 region of rearranged TCR beta genes. On the Illumina HiSeq System, the amplified TCR beta libraries were sequenced as 87-base-pair reads. The published analysis was carried out like this. A later analysis counted tens of millions of unique TCR beta chains across the 650 to 700 repertoires, and roughly 10 million of these chains were shared by at least two donors. Raw reads were error-corrected and collapsed into unique sequences with a nearest-neighbor algorithm that merged closely related sequences to remove PCR and sequencing errors. V, D and J gene segments were assigned by aligning CDR3 sequences to IMGT reference sequences. For a sequence to be retained, a match of at least six nucleotides was required to both a V gene segment and a J gene segment. A rearrangement counted as productive if the CDR3 had no stop codons and remained in frame with V and J, and every other rearrangement counted as non-productive. Following IMGT convention, CDR3 was defined as the stretch from the second conserved V-encoded cysteine up to the conserved J-encoded phenylalanine. Sequences without an unambiguous match to a single V gene segment were excluded from the earlier analysis of a few hundred of the donors. An earlier analysis of 550 to 650 of the donors classified V segments as functional when productive rearrangements were above 56.7% and as segregating when the standard deviation between donors was above 5%. To diagnose cytomegalovirus status from the catalog of TCR beta chain sequences, a statistical classification framework was built. In a later analysis, TCR nucleotide sequences were compared against IMGT/GENE-DB human TR gene sequences so that V and J genes could be assigned. The TCRdist pipeline was used in a later analysis to assign CDR3 sequences and most-parsimonious VDJ recombination scenarios. In a later analysis, every TCR beta chain was defined by the combination of its CDR3 amino acid sequence and its V-gene family, and reads without a unique V-gene family were dropped. As a way to deal with suspected cross-contamination and a sequencing artifact, a later analysis dropped 592 nucleotide sequences that were highly shared and had low generation probability. In a later analysis, a clonal expansion index for each public chain was calculated from normalized within-repertoire ranks of inferred template counts. Generation probabilities in a later analysis came from a VDJ recombination model fitted to out-of-frame rearrangements, and those results were checked against IGoR. A later analysis scored TCR-TCR, TCR-HLA and TCR-CMV co-occurrence with hypergeometric tests, applying a repertoire-size bias correction to TCR pairs. In a later analysis, false discovery rates were estimated by permuting HLA or CMV assignments 20 times. In a later analysis, co-occurring TCRs were grouped using DBSCAN, and TCRdist sequence similarity was added for clustering within HLA-allele-positive subsets. Repertoires with fewer than 30,000 or more than 120,000 public chains, plus five repertoires with anomalous nucleotide sharing, were excluded from co-occurrence clustering. This immuneACCESS table, as held by TCRdb, lists in-frame sequences with V and J called but not all clones. Of the missing ones, under half trace to an unresolved V gene in checked studies; the others have no known cause. From that table come the V and J calls and clone size; the DNA was used to work out D and trimming. Recorded for this sample are over 150,000 clones; roughly 80% of them occurred a single time. Around 4% of the sample is taken by the ten largest.

After removal of 0 bases from V and 5 bases from J, the junction retains 6 bases not matched to a gene. CDR1 SGDLS and CDR2 YYNGEE were looked up in the germline V gene. CDR3 length: 15 amino acids, cysteine to phenylalanine. The retained sequence is limited to the CDR3, 45 bases, with the frame set at the first base. The research as a whole found: The classifier was reported to diagnose cytomegalovirus status with high specificity and sensitivity in both the original cohort and the validation cohort. Sequencing depth was assumed to be roughly uniform across donors in the presence/absence analyses, though that assumption may not hold. V-gene and J-gene trimming of TCR beta chains was associated with a missense DCLRE1C variant in a later genetic analysis, and the association was replicated in an independent cohort. The earlier analysis of 450 to 700 of the donors excluded approximately 17 rarely observed V segments, including chromosome 9 orphons, because counts were too low. In this cohort, only TCR beta chains were sequenced, and detectable features were limited by the absence of alpha or paired-chain data. Three of the identified cytomegalovirus-associated TCR beta chains were confirmed in vitro to be specific for cytomegalovirus antigens. A further reported finding was that TCR beta sequences accurately predicted the HLA-A and HLA-B alleles for most subjects in the first cohort. According to a later analysis, most CMV-associated TCR beta chains appeared to be HLA-restricted, and the HLA associations seemed to be driven largely by CMV exposure. A total of 150 to 200 TCR beta chains were listed by the study as associated with cytomegalovirus. According to a later genetic analysis, donors in an Asian-associated ancestry cluster had fewer N-insertions in productive TCRs than the approximately 610-donor mean. Compared with equally common non-associated chains, HLA-associated TCR beta chains in a later analysis were more clonally expanded and had lower generation probabilities. It was suggested by the authors that the approach could potentially be generalized to other disease states and immunological phenotypes. In a later analysis, TCR association rates were found to vary across HLA loci, with the most associated TCRs seen for DRB1 alleles and the fewest for HLA-C alleles. Linkage disequilibrium might explain the correlated functional status among segregating V segments, but an unknown experimental factor could not be ruled out. In a later analysis, several top co-occurrence clusters were reported to appear linked to parvovirus B19, influenza, CMV and Epstein-Barr virus. CMV serostatus was the only immune exposure information available for the cohort. Because HLA typing was unavailable for some donors at each locus, only the typed subset was used in association tests. The 87-base-pair reads could not distinguish some IMGT-functional V segments, including TRBV6-2 and TRBV6-3, so those segments were excluded. Broadly in line with IMGT annotations, most TCR beta V segments showed up in productive rearrangements about 87% or about 30% of the time in an earlier analysis of several hundred of the donors. Most TCR sequences were seen in very few donors, while some public TCRs were found in many individuals. When HLA alleles, especially DR and DQ, strongly co-occurred, TCR associations were difficult to assign to individual alleles. A later analysis associated 15,000 to 20,000 TCR beta sequences with specific HLA alleles at a false discovery rate of 0.05. The sequencing pipeline was judged likely to have produced a cluster of highly shared sequence variants as a technical artifact.

The sequence came from a man aged 40-49 years in good health and CMV-seronegative. Sample: PBMCs. The chain is made from TRBV9 and TRBJ2-7, with 9 central nucleotides matching TRBD2. This receptor has the CDR3 CASSVAGLAVNEQYF. DNA sequence: TGTGCCAGCAGCGTAGCGGGACTAGCCGTCAACGAGCAGTACTTC.